The rows below give T cell receptor beta chains drawn from one sample of a study of blood T cell repertoires in COVID-19. The protocol was immunoSEQ multiplex PCR, while the TCRdb copy is restricted to in-frame clones and leaves out a portion. The sample shows 230,000 or so clones, roughly 82% of them seen only once. The sample was peripheral blood. Receptor source: a man in his forties who had recovered from COVID-19. Each CDR3 is given with its conserved first and last residue. D genes are given only for firm matches. Clone size, where shown, is once, few, many, or a class for clones that have expanded.

>TRBV20-1|.|TRBD1|TRBJ1-2
TGCAGTGCTAGTGGGGACAGGGACTATGGCTACACCTTC
CSASGDRDYGYTF
>TRBV19|.|.|TRBJ1-2
TGTGCCAGTAGATCGGACAGTGGGTATGGCTACACCTTC
CASRSDSGYGYTF
>TRBV21-1|.|.|TRBJ1-6
TGTGCCAGCAGCAATAGGGGGACAGCTAGATCACCCCTCCACTTT
CASSNRGTARSPLHF
>TRBV2|.|.|TRBJ1-2
TGTGCCAGCAGATCCGACAGGCCCAGTCCGGGCTACACCTTC
CASRSDRPSPGYTF
>TRBV6-6|once|.|TRBJ2-6
TGTGCCAGCAGCATTCCCGGCTCTGGGGCCAACGTCCTGACTTTC
CASSIPGSGANVLTF
>TRBV5-1|.|TRBD2|TRBJ2-5
TGCGCCAGCAGCTTAGAGACTAGCGACTTCCAAGAGACCCAGTACTTC
CASSLETSDFQETQYF
>TRBV29-1|.|TRBD2|TRBJ2-1
TGCAGCGTTGGGACTAGCGGGAGTTACAATGAGCAGTTCTTC
CSVGTSGSYNEQFF
>TRBV11-2|.|TRBD1|TRBJ1-1
TGTGCCAGCAGCTTAGGACAGGGGGAAACTGAAGCTTTCTTT
CASSLGQGETEAFF
>TRBV7-7|.|TRBD2|TRBJ2-1
TGTGCTAGCAGCTTAGTAATTAGCGGGGGGGCAAAGTTCTTC
CASSLVISGGAKFF
>TRBV5-6|.|TRBD2|TRBJ2-1
TGTGCCAGCAGCCCCTTAGCGGGGGCCAACAATGAGCAGTTCTTC
CASSPLAGANNEQFF
>TRBV24-1|.|.|TRBJ2-7
TGTGCCACCAGTGATAACCGGGACAACGAGCAGTACTTC
CATSDNRDNEQYF
>TRBV24-1|.|TRBD1|TRBJ1-2
TGTGCCACCAGTGATCAACCGGGACAGGGGGACTATGGCTACACCTTC
CATSDQPGQGDYGYTF
>TRBV12-3/TRBV12-4|once|.|TRBJ1-2
TGTGCCAGCAGTCGCAGGGCCTATGGCTACACCTTC
CASSRRAYGYTF
>TRBV6-6|.|TRBD1|TRBJ1-2
TGTGCCAGCAGCCTGGGACAGAGGAATGGCTACACCTTC
CASSLGQRNGYTF
>TRBV6-2/TRBV6-3|few|.|TRBJ1-2
TGTGCCAGCAGTTACTCGGGCAGTGTGACCGGCTACACCTTC
CASSYSGSVTGYTF
>TRBV5-1|.|.|TRBJ2-7
TGCGCCAGCAGCTCAGTTGGAGGGACAGTGTACGAGCAGTACTTC
CASSSVGGTVYEQYF
>TRBV7-9|.|.|TRBJ2-7
TGTGCCAGCAGCTTCTCCTCCTCCTACGAGCAGTACTTC
CASSFSSSYEQYF
>TRBV6-5|.|.|TRBJ2-5
TGTGCCAGCAGTTACTCGGGGCAGGGGACGGTGGAGACCCAGTACTTC
CASSYSGQGTVETQYF